The rows below give T cell receptor beta chains drawn from one sample of a study of Ad26.COV2.S vaccination and SARS-CoV-2 variants. The protocol was immunoSEQ multiplex PCR, while the TCRdb copy is restricted to in-frame clones and leaves out a portion. This sample carries 300,000 to 500,000 clones, roughly nine tenths of them seen once, and the ten largest clones take approximately 3.7%. The sequencing here drew on peripheral blood, taken in a trial of Ad26.COV2.S vaccine versus placebo. These receptor sequences come from a person aged 18-65 years who received the Ad26.COV2.S COVID-19 vaccine or a placebo. Both conserved end residues are part of each CDR3. Fields, in order: V gene, D gene, clone size, J gene, CDR3 protein, CDR3 DNA. The D gene is left open where the match is weak. The size field is filled for only some rows; it gives once, few, many or a size class.

TRBV5-4,NA,NA,TRBJ2-7,CASSLGQRDEQYF,TGTGCCAGCAGCTTGGGACAGCGCGACGAGCAGTACTTC
TRBV4-3,NA,NA,TRBJ2-7,CASSQAGTHTYEQYF,TGCGCCAGCAGCCAAGCCGGGACACATACCTACGAGCAGTACTTC
TRBV19,NA,NA,TRBJ2-3,CASSIPGRAGTDTQYF,TGTGCCAGTAGTATTCCGGGCCGGGCTGGGACAGATACGCAGTATTTT
TRBV7-2,NA,once,TRBJ1-2,CASSLAATIGYGYTF,TGTGCCAGCAGCTTAGCAGCGACTATTGGCTATGGCTACACCTTC
TRBV4-2,NA,NA,TRBJ2-7,CASSQGREQYF,TGTGCCAGCAGCCAAGGACGGGAGCAGTACTTC
TRBV7-2,NA,once,TRBJ2-7,CASSPASFSYEQYF,TGTGCCAGCAGTCCGGCTAGCTTTTCCTACGAGCAGTACTTC
TRBV10-3,NA,once,TRBJ2-2,CAHSSATGELFF,TGTGCTCACAGTAGTGCCACCGGGGAGCTGTTTTTT
TRBV3-1/TRBV3-2,TRBD2,NA,TRBJ2-2,CASSQLAGEGGELFF,TGTGCCAGCAGCCAACTAGCGGGGGAAGGTGGGGAGCTGTTTTTT
TRBV9,TRBD1,few,TRBJ1-4,CASSEQGSDEKLFF,TGTGCCAGCAGCGAACAGGGGTCAGATGAAAAACTGTTTTTT
TRBV5-1,NA,NA,TRBJ2-3,CASSLAYSTDTQYF,TGCGCCAGCAGCTTGGCCTACAGCACAGATACGCAGTATTTT
TRBV24-1,TRBD2,NA,TRBJ2-3,CATSDETWTSGLTDTQYF,TGTGCCACCAGTGACGAGACTTGGACTAGCGGGTTAACAGATACGCAGTATTTT
TRBV30,NA,NA,TRBJ1-3,CAWSVFGNTIYF,TGTGCCTGGAGTGTCTTTGGAAACACCATATATTTT
TRBV18,TRBD1,NA,TRBJ1-1,CASSPLGQGADEAFF,TGTGCCAGCTCACCACTTGGTCAGGGGGCTGATGAAGCTTTCTTT
TRBV5-1,TRBD2,NA,TRBJ2-7,CASSSGSASGYEQYF,TGCGCCAGCAGTTCCGGGTCCGCTAGCGGGTACGAGCAGTACTTC
TRBV6-2/TRBV6-3,TRBD1,NA,TRBJ2-7,CASSYGTANPYEQYF,TGTGCCAGCAGTTACGGGACAGCCAACCCCTACGAGCAGTACTTC
TRBV27,NA,NA,TRBJ1-3,CASSLKAYGNTIYF,TGTGCCAGCAGTTTAAAGGCTTACGGAAACACCATATATTTT
TRBV7-9,NA,few,TRBJ1-2,CASSPPMVANYGYTF,TGTGCCAGCAGCCCCCCCATGGTGGCCAACTATGGCTACACCTTC
TRBV3-1/TRBV3-2,TRBD1,NA,TRBJ1-3,CASSQPGQIPSGNTIYF,TGTGCCAGCAGCCAACCGGGACAGATACCTTCTGGAAACACCATATATTTT
TRBV10-3,TRBD2,NA,TRBJ2-1,CAISESERGVYNEQFF,TGTGCCATCAGTGAGTCAGAGCGGGGGGTCTACAATGAGCAGTTCTTC
TRBV6-2/TRBV6-3,NA,NA,TRBJ2-6,CASSLVRSGANVLTF,TGTGCCAGCAGCCTTGTCCGCTCTGGGGCCAACGTCCTGACTTTC
TRBV14,NA,NA,TRBJ2-3,CASSLSLPDTQYF,TGTGCCAGCAGCCTTTCACTACCAGATACGCAGTATTTT
TRBV19,TRBD1,NA,TRBJ1-6,CASSPGTDNSPLHF,TGTGCCAGTAGTCCCGGGACAGATAATTCACCCCTCCACTTT
TRBV7-2,NA,once,TRBJ1-6,CASSLEPDNSPLHF,TGTGCCAGCAGCTTAGAGCCAGACAATTCACCCCTCCACTTT
TRBV5-4,TRBD1,NA,TRBJ1-1,CASRYTGTDTEAFF,TGTGCCAGCAGGTACACCGGGACAGACACTGAAGCTTTCTTT
TRBV12-3/TRBV12-4,NA,NA,TRBJ1-1,CASSLIVTEAFF,TGTGCCAGCAGTTTAATTGTCACCGAAGCTTTCTTT
TRBV6-2/TRBV6-3,TRBD1,NA,TRBJ1-5,CASSYSGGAGGINQPQHF,TGTGCCAGCAGTTACTCAGGTGGGGCAGGGGGAATCAATCAGCCCCAGCATTTT